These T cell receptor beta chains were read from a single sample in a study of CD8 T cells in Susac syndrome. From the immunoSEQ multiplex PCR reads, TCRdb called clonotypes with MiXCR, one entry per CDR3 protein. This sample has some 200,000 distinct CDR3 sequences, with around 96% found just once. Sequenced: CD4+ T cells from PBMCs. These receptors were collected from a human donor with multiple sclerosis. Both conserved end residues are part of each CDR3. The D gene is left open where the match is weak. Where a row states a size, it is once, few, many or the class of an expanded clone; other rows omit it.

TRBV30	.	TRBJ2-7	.	CAWSKGGTSYEQYF	TGTGCCTGGAGCAAGGGGGGGACCTCCTACGAGCAGTACTTC
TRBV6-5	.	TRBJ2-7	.	CASIIGPTPYF	TGTGCCAGCATCATAGGCCCGACTCCGTACTTC
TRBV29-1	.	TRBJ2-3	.	CSVAFSPSFTDTQYF	TGCAGCGTTGCTTTCTCTCCGTCCTTCACGGATACGCAGTATTTT
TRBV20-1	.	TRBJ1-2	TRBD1	CSAADRGGTNYGYTF	TGCAGTGCCGCCGACAGGGGTGGAACCAACTATGGCTACACCTTC
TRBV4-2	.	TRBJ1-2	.	CASSQDRKGLVGYTF	TGTGCCAGCAGCCAAGATCGTAAAGGGTTGGTTGGCTACACCTTC
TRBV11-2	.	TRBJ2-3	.	CASSLVLVASTQYF	TGTGCCAGCAGCTTAGTCCTCGTGGCGTCTACGCAGTATTTT
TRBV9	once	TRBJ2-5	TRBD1	CASSVGTGGLLTQYF	TGTGCCAGCAGCGTAGGAACAGGGGGGTTATTGACCCAGTACTTC
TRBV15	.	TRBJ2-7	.	CATSREQYF	TGTGCCACCAGTAGGGAGCAGTACTTC
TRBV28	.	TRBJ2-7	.	CASGAQGYEQYF	TGTGCCAGCGGAGCTCAGGGGTACGAGCAGTACTTC
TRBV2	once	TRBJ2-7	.	CASSEALRGYEQYF	TGTGCCAGCAGTGAAGCGCTTCGGGGGTACGAGCAGTACTTC
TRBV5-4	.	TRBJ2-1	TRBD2	CASSRLAGEHNEQFF	TGTGCCAGCAGCCGACTAGCGGGGGAGCACAATGAGCAGTTCTTC
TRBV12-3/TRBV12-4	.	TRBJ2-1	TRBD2	CASSLEGAGVGNEQFF	TGTGCCAGCAGTTTAGAGGGAGCGGGAGTAGGCAATGAGCAGTTCTTC
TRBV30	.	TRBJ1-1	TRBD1	CAWSPGDRGAEAFF	TGTGCCTGGAGTCCTGGTGACAGGGGTGCTGAAGCTTTCTTT
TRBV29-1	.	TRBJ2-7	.	CSVTQTPSYEQYF	TGCAGCGTGACGCAGACCCCCTCCTACGAGCAGTACTTC
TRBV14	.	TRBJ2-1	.	CASSRQDGSSYNEQFF	TGTGCCAGCAGCCGCCAGGACGGAAGCTCCTACAATGAGCAGTTCTTC
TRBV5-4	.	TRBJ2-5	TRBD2	CASSRWASGSRETQYF	TGTGCCAGCAGCCGCTGGGCTAGCGGGAGCAGGGAGACCCAGTACTTC
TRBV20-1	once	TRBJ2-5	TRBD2	CSARRLAGLQETQYF	TGCAGTGCTAGAAGACTAGCGGGGTTACAAGAGACCCAGTACTTC
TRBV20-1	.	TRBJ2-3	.	CSASVPGADTQYF	TGCAGTGCTAGCGTCCCAGGGGCAGATACGCAGTATTTT
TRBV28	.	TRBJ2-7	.	CASSLTHRTVSSYEQYF	TGTGCCAGCAGTTTAACCCACCGGACAGTGAGCTCCTACGAGCAGTACTTC
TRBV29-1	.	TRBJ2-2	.	CSEVGELFF	TGCAGCGAAGTCGGGGAGCTGTTTTTT
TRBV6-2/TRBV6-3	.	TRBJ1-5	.	CASSTGDYSNQPQHF	TGTGCCAGCAGTACAGGAGACTATAGCAATCAGCCCCAGCATTTT
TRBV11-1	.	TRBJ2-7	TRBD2	CASSRTTSGGLEQYF	TGTGCCAGCAGCCGGACCACTAGCGGGGGACTCGAGCAGTACTTC
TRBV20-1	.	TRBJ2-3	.	CSALTGDTQYF	TGCAGTGCCCTCACGGGAGATACGCAGTATTTT
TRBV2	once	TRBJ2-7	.	CASHKEGGEQYF	TGTGCCAGCCACAAGGAGGGGGGCGAGCAGTACTTC
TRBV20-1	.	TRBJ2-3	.	CSARFADTQYF	TGCAGTGCCCGGTTCGCGGATACGCAGTATTTT
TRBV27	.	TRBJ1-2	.	CASSPARQDYGYTF	TGTGCCAGCAGCCCCGCCAGACAGGACTATGGCTACACCTTC